Listed here are 5 T cell receptor beta chains from one sample, sequenced in a study of control samples from healthy donors and cancer patients. TCRdb's copy holds only in-frame clones and misses some; the assay was immunoSEQ multiplex PCR. Found here are 150,000 to 200,000 clones, about nine tenths of them singletons; the top ten hold around 2%. The sample comprised blood. The receptors were gathered from a middle-aged woman in good health.

The chain joins TRBV13 to TRBJ2-1; D gene ambiguous. Trimming removed 3 bases from V and 6 bases from J, with 6 bases in between. The germline V gene has CDR1 PRHDT and CDR2 FYEKMQ (reference sequence). CDR3 length: 12 amino acids. The DNA for the CDR3 is TGTGCCAGCAGCTTCGGCGGCAATGAGCAGTTCTTC. Translating gives CASSFGGNEQFF. The variable domain in full, completed from reference TRBV13 and TRBJ2-1, reads AAGVIQSPRHLIKEKRETATLKCYPIPRHDTVYWYQQGPGQDPQFLISFYEKMQSDKGSIPDRFSAQQFSDYHSELNMSSLELGDSALYFCASSFGGNEQFFGPGTRLTVL.

This clone was recorded only once. The CDR3 here is CASSPGQGHTEAFF. DNA of the CDR3: TGTGCCAGCTCACCGGGACAGGGGCACACTGAAGCTTTCTTT. This rearrangement joins TRBV18 to TRBJ1-1; the match to TRBD1 covers 10 bases. V dropped 3 bases and J dropped 3; count of bases not matched to a gene: 1. The CDR3 consists of 14 residues. CDR1 and CDR2 from the germline V gene are KGHSH and LQKENI.

This sequence joins TRBV7-6 and TRBJ2-3; D is possibly TRBD1 or TRBD2 (5 bases each). V lost 5 bases and J lost 9, with 12 bases in between. Germline CDR1 SGHVS, CDR2 FNYEAQ. The CDR3 covers 12 residues. The CDR3 DNA sequence: TGTGCCAGCAGCGGTGGGACCCTCACGCAGTATTTT. The encoded protein is CASSGGTLTQYF.

The rearrangement uses TRBV11-2 and TRBJ1-1, with D uncertain. V shed 2 bases and J shed 4 bases, with 14 bases lying between them. This CDR3 is built from 15 residues. Germline V gene sequence: CDR1 SGHAT, CDR2 FQNNGV. CDR3 protein: CASSLQASGATEAFF. The CDR3 nucleotides read TGTGCCAGCAGCTTACAAGCGTCTGGTGCCACTGAAGCTTTCTTT.

The chain joins TRBV5-1 to TRBJ1-6; a possible D gene is TRBD1 (6 bases). Trimming took off 0 bases at V and 6 bases at J, with 13 bases between the two ends. Per the germline V gene, CDR1 is SGHRS and CDR2 is YFSETQ. The CDR3 contains 16 residues. CDR3 DNA: TGCGCCAGCAGCTTGGACGGGGGCTCGGTTAATTCACCCCTCCACTTT. Encoded protein: CASSLDGGSVNSPLHF.